The 3 T cell receptor beta chains below come from one sample, sequenced in a study of T cell responses to AZD1222 COVID-19 vaccine (dated by TCRdb to 2020 to 2023). Library prep was done by the immunoSEQ multiplex PCR assay. TCRdb limited this immuneACCESS table to in-frame rearrangements with V and J called. A share of clones is missing; checked studies link under half to unresolved V genes, and the rest is unexplained. The sample records about 130,000 clones, approximately 86% of which are singletons. Together, the top ten hold around 12% of the sample. The time point tag for this specimen amounts to: baseline before first vaccination. This material consisted of peripheral blood, taken on day 0 of AZD1222 vaccination. The source of these receptors is an adult in good health.

The chain is built from TRBV5-4 and TRBJ2-2; 11 nucleotides agree with TRBD2. This CDR3 spans 18 amino acids. CDR1 SGHNT and CDR2 YYREEE come from the germline V gene (reference sequence). With 2 bases clipped from V and 4 bases from J, the junction kept 10 bases outside the gene matches. The CDR3 spells CASSLPSGGPRGTGELFF. CDR3 bases: TGTGCCAGCAGCTTACCTAGCGGGGGGCCGCGGGGCACCGGGGAGCTGTTTTTT.

The chain carries TRBV18 and TRBJ1-1; perhaps TRBD1 as D (5 bases). Trimming removed 6 bases from V and 4 bases from J, with 15 bases in between. Germline assignment: CDR1 KGHSH and CDR2 LQKENI. The CDR3 is 14 residues long. The CDR3 bases are TGTGCCAGCTCTCCCGGGGGGGGAGGCACTGAAGCTTTCTTT. It translates to CASSPGGGGTEAFF.

The chain employs TRBV13 and TRBJ1-1; D unclear. The CDR3 runs 16 residues. Trimming removed 2 bases at V and 0 bases at J, with 13 bases between. The germline V gene has CDR1 PRHDT and CDR2 FYEKMQ (reference sequence). Here the CDR3 reads CASSLTSYPMNTEAFF. The CDR3, as DNA: TGTGCCAGCAGCTTAACCAGCTACCCCATGAACACTGAAGCTTTCTTT.